The TCR beta chain under discussion was sequenced for a study of shared clonotypes between healthy human individuals (dated by TCRdb to 2020 to 2022). For the study in its entirety: The cohort included a few men and a couple of women between 18 and 49 years of age. To estimate repertoire size and how much clonotypes are shared between individuals, the study performed deep sequencing of blood TCR repertoires from 4 to 6 healthy adults. Libraries were prepared and TCR repertoires were sequenced by different laboratories using diverse techniques, in order to increase sequencing depth and limit assay-specific biases. Leukapheresis yielded between about 0.9 and 9 billion PBMCs per donor. Study-wide findings and limitations: The small number of donors limited the genetic and exposure-history diversity represented. Sampling was restricted to blood, and TCR repertoires in tissue are likely to differ from TCR repertoires in blood. Pairwise subsampling indicated that sequencing depth was expected to affect the degree of clonotype sharing among donors.

Donors were healthy HIV-negative adults with no recently reported acute infections or vaccinations. All donors were Caucasian adults living in Nashville, Tennessee, USA. For unsorted samples, some 90 million PBMCs were counted, and genomic DNA was extracted using the QIAamp DNA Blood Mini kit. Blood was collected by leukapheresis, and PBMCs were isolated by Ficoll-Histopaque density gradient centrifugation and then cryopreserved in liquid nitrogen vapor phase. Using the deep immunoSEQ assay, multiplex PCR amplified TCR CDR3 regions from genomic DNA. For each cell subset, the extracted genomic DNA was distributed evenly across all wells of several immunoSEQ 96-well plates, and each plate served as one replicate. For unsorted PBMC, each replicate PCR was loaded with approximately 300 ng genomic DNA, equivalent to about 30,000 T cell genomes. Unsorted PBMC genomic DNA was sequenced across ten immunoSEQ deep assay plates. The purified libraries were quantified using a Qubit 3.0 fluorometer, sized with a Bioanalyzer 2100, and then quantified again using the KAPA Library Quantification kit. Each immunoSEQ 96-well plate was sequenced on its own single-read 150-cycle Illumina NextSeq 550 flow cell. Processing in the source paper ran as follows. Because only junctional sequences without quality scores were contained in the immunoSEQ output, filtering matching that applied to full-length reads could not be performed. Sequences were annotated with PyIR, a Python wrapper for IgBLAST v1.9, using IMGT germline references to assign V/J genes and CDR3. Reads with weak V/J assignments (E-value above 1e-6), missing CDR3, stop codons, out-of-frame junctions, or ambiguous translated residues were removed. V3J clonotypes were defined as sequences sharing the same inferred V gene, J gene, and CDR3 amino acid sequence. Percentage overlap between repertoires was calculated by dividing the number of shared unique clonotypes by the size of the smaller repertoire. Richness of each repertoire was evaluated using RTK rarefaction, the Chao1 estimator, and Recon v2.1 estimates of unobserved clonotypes. In TCRdb, the immuneACCESS table is reduced to in-frame sequences with V and J assigned. These tables do not hold every clone; where another copy was compared, an unresolved V gene accounts for under half, and the others remain unexplained. V, J and clone size are those of that table, while D and trimming were read from the DNA. A total of hundreds of thousands of clones appear in this sample, roughly four fifths of them only once. The biggest ten clones account for about 12% of the sample.

Comments on this clone: Its cognate antigen has yet to be identified. No clone much larger than this one lies a single base away; base qualities are absent.

There are 15 amino acids in the CDR3, from cysteine to phenylalanine inclusive. Only the CDR3 DNA stays, 45 bases, in frame from base 1. The germline V gene (reference sequence) sets CDR1 to MNHEY and CDR2 to SMNVEV. V lost 5 bases and J lost 0 bases, and the count of bases not matched to a germline gene is 7. Sequenced material: PBMCs. The rearranged segments are TRBV27 and TRBJ2-7; 7 of the junction bases match TRBD1. This sequence was found in a woman in her 40s in good health. Some clones in this sample may be carry-over from other donors' samples. The nucleotide sequence reads TGTGCCAGCAGTCCGGGGACAGTACCCTCCTACGAGCAGTACTTC. Its translation is CASSPGTVPSYEQYF.